This entry lists 16 T cell receptor beta chains sequenced from one sample in a study of blood T cell repertoires in COVID-19. Generated by immunoSEQ multiplex PCR, the TCRdb table keeps only in-frame clones and is missing some. This table has approximately 92,000 clones, 84% appearing once. The sequenced material came from peripheral blood. Source of these receptors: a man aged 70-80 years with active or convalescent COVID-19.

The CDR3 region is CASSREFYEQYF. The CDR3 DNA is TGTGCCAGCAGTCGGGAATTCTACGAGCAGTACTTC. This sequence joins TRBV28 and TRBJ2-7, with a tentative D call TRBD2 (5 bases). The germline gives CDR1 MDHEN, CDR2 SYDVKM. The V end lost 5 bases, the J end lost 3 bases, and 8 bases lay between the germline ends. The CDR3 length is 12 residues.

The CDR3 reads CASSLDGTVTGELFF. The CDR3 bases are TGCGCCAGCAGCTTGGACGGGACAGTCACCGGGGAGCTGTTTTTT. This chain joins TRBV5-1 and TRBJ2-2; 7 bases are a match to TRBD1. CDR1 is SGHRS and CDR2 is YFSETQ in the germline V gene. Trimming took 0 bases from V and 4 from J; bases not matched to a gene: 3. The CDR3 spans 15 residues.

This clone has just one count. This chain uses TRBV3-1 (or the pseudogene TRBV3-2) with TRBJ1-2; 7 nucleotides line up with TRBD1. Germline trimming cut 3 bases from V and 4 bases from J; bases unmatched to any gene: 14. CDR1 and CDR2 from the germline V gene are LGHDT and YNNKEL (reference sequence). The CDR3 length is 17 residues. CDR3 sequence reads: CASSHYSNEGAGYGYTF. CDR3 sequence (DNA): TGTGCCAGCAGCCACTACTCTAACGAGGGGGCAGGCTATGGCTACACCTTC.

On this clone: Other DNA sequences in the same sample also yield this CDR3. This chain uses TRBV9 with TRBJ2-7; TRBD1 matches at 11 bases. The CDR3 length is 15 residues. The germline V gene has CDR1 SGDLS and CDR2 YYNGEE. Trimming cost V 3 bases and J 4 bases; bases outside gene matches: 6. Written as DNA, the CDR3 is TGTGCCAGCAGCGCCGGGACAGGGGGTTGGTACGAGCAGTACTTC. Its protein is CASSAGTGGWYEQYF.

The J gene is TRBJ2-1, the V gene TRBV12-5, with TRBD2 matching over 14 bases. The CDR3 extends over 17 amino acids. Germline V gene lookup returns CDR1 LGHNT and CDR2 FRNRAP. V lost 1 base, J lost 8 bases, and 7 bases stayed unmatched. The CDR3 DNA reads as TGTGCTAGTGGTTTGGCCCGGGGACTAGCGGGGGTTTATGAGCAGTTCTTC. As protein: CASGLARGLAGVYEQFF.

A remark on this clone: The junction shows a germline mismatch at one end, possibly a read error. The chain is built from TRBV7-7 and TRBJ2-3, with TRBD2 matching over 8 bases. CDR1 and CDR2 (germline): SSHAT, FNYEAQ (reference sequence). The CDR3 covers 17 residues. This chain's CDR3 is CASSVGVTSEKGDTQYF. CDR3 nucleotides: TGTGCTAGCAGCGTAGGTGTGACTAGCGAGAAAGGGGATACGCAGTATTTT.

The chain couples TRBV28 to TRBJ1-3; D may be TRBD1 (5 bases). CDR1 is MDHEN, CDR2 SYDVKM, per germline. This CDR3 has 15 residues. Trimming cost V 8 bases and J 4 bases, with 18 bases left between them. The CDR3 sequence is CASALTRGKGNTIYF. The CDR3 bases are TGTGCCAGCGCCCTCACACGGGGGAAGGGAAACACCATATATTTT.

This chain joins TRBV5-4 and TRBJ2-7; D might be TRBD2 (6 bases). With 4 bases removed from V and 0 bases from J, the gap between germline ends came to 11 bases. CDR1 is SGHNT, CDR2 YYREEE, per germline (reference sequence). This CDR3 is built from 14 residues. CDR3 bases: TGTGCCAGCAGCCCCGGGACTTACTCCTACGAGCAGTACTTC. It is translated as CASSPGTYSYEQYF.

This clone was counted once. The J gene is TRBJ1-2, the V gene TRBV28; 9 bases fit TRBD1. CDR1 and CDR2 (germline): MDHEN, SYDVKM. Losses at the gene ends were 5 bases for V and 4 bases for J; bases not matched to a gene: 2. The CDR3 loop spans 13 amino acids. CDR3 protein: CASSPGQGYGYTF. Here the CDR3 DNA reads TGTGCCAGCAGTCCGGGACAGGGCTATGGCTACACCTTC.

CDR3 residues: CAWSPVRDSPLHF. CDR3 sequence (DNA): TGTGCCTGGAGTCCCGTCAGGGATTCACCCCTCCACTTT. The chain is built from TRBV30 and TRBJ1-6; TRBD1 is a possible D gene (5 bases). Germline V gene data show CDR1 as GTSNPN and CDR2 as SVGIG (reference sequence). V was shortened by 2 bases and J by 8 bases, with 10 bases between the two germline ends. The CDR3 has 13 residues.

This clone was observed a handful of times. The chain couples TRBV5-1 to TRBJ1-1; TRBD1 agrees at 9 bases. This CDR3 is 15 amino acids long. Trimming removed 4 bases from V and 5 bases from J; junction bases left unmatched: 9. The V gene's germline CDR1 is SGHRS and CDR2 YFSETQ. The CDR3 sequence: CASSEEGTGRTEAFF. For the CDR3, the DNA is TGCGCCAGCAGCGAGGAAGGGACAGGGAGAACTGAAGCTTTCTTT.

The chain recombines TRBV7-2 with TRBJ1-6, with D possibly TRBD1 on 5 matching bases. Trimming took off 5 bases at V and 4 bases at J, with 9 bases between the two ends. Germline-derived CDR1 and CDR2 are SGHTA and FQGNSA. The CDR3 has 14 residues. The chain's CDR3 is CASSPRQYNSPLHF. The CDR3 DNA reads TGTGCCAGCAGCCCCCGACAGTATAATTCACCCCTCCACTTT. The whole variable domain, remainder taken from reference TRBV7-2 and TRBJ1-6, is GAGVSQSPSNKVTEKGKDVELRCDPISGHTALYWYRQSLGQGLEFLIYFQGNSAPDKSGLPSDRFSAERTGGSVSTLTIQRTQQEDSAVYLCASSPRQYNSPLHFGNGTRLTVT.

This clone was seen once. This rearrangement joins TRBV25-1 to TRBJ2-6; no reliable D call. Trimming removed 4 bases at V and 2 bases at J, with 3 bases between. From germline, CDR1 is MGHDK and CDR2 SYGVNS. The CDR3 runs 13 residues. The CDR3 reads CASSAAGANVLTF. CDR3 DNA sequence: TGTGCCAGCAGTGCGGCTGGGGCCAACGTCCTGACTTTC.

The V and J genes are TRBV29-1 and TRBJ2-2, with a possible D match to TRBD1 (6 bases). The CDR3 covers 14 residues. CDR1 and CDR2 from the germline V gene are SQVTM and ANQGSEA. V lost 5 bases and J lost 0, with 10 bases in between. The CDR3: CSVKAGANTGELFF. In nucleotides, the CDR3 is TGCAGCGTTAAGGCAGGGGCGAACACCGGGGAGCTGTTTTTT.

The CDR3 DNA reads as TGTGCCAGCAGTTTATTACTAGCGGTGAATGAGCAGTTCTTC. Its translation is CASSLLLAVNEQFF. The chain couples TRBV28 to TRBJ2-1; 8 nucleotides align to TRBD2. The CDR3 is 14 amino acids. Germline-derived CDR1 and CDR2 are MDHEN and SYDVKM. Trimming at V came to 1 base and at J to 7 bases, leaving 3 bases not matched to a gene.

This chain connects TRBV6-1 to TRBJ1-3; D gene uncertain. V lost 2 bases and J 1 base, leaving 9 bases between the germline ends. This CDR3 contains 15 residues. The germline gives CDR1 MNHNS, CDR2 SASEGT. CDR3 bases: TGTGCCAGCAGTGAAATCCGTCCTTCTGGAAACACCATATATTTT. Translation gives CASSEIRPSGNTIYF.